The sequence of this TCR beta chain was determined in a study of OX40 agonist ivuxolimab in advanced cancers. Autoimmune disease history or systemic immunosuppression disqualified patients. TCRdb keeps only in-frame clones here, not all; method: immunoSEQ multiplex PCR. Here the sample spans about 50,000 clones, 80% being singletons. The sequences come from CD4+ or CD8+ T cells sorted from blood, collected in a trial of the OX40 agonist ivuxolimab. This receptor was identified in an adult with an advanced solid tumor such as melanoma, head and neck, liver or kidney cancer.

The CDR3 sequence is CASSLPSGSGSTDTQYF. The CDR3 DNA sequence: TGCGCCAGCAGCTTGCCCTCCGGTAGCGGGAGCACAGATACGCAGTATTTT. The V call is TRBV5-1, the J call TRBJ2-3; TRBD2 agrees at 7 bases. CDR1 is SGHRS, CDR2 YFSETQ, per germline. The CDR3 consists of 17 residues. Trimming cost V 1 base and J 0 bases; bases outside gene matches: 8.